Detailed here is one TCR beta chain. This sample was included in a study of T cells in localized non-small cell lung cancer. The assay was immunoSEQ multiplex PCR, and TCRdb's table has in-frame clones only and misses some. The profile shows 20,000 to 25,000 clones, about nine tenths of them singletons. From germline, CDR1 is SEHNR and CDR2 FQNEAQ (reference sequence). This CDR3 comprises 15 residues. J gave up 2 bases and V 3 bases, and 6 bases lay outside the gene matches. The J gene is TRBJ2-7, the V gene TRBV7-9; 8 bases map to TRBD1. The sample here was peripheral blood, taken before any cancer treatment. The clonotype comes from a woman aged 40-70 years with stage I lung adenocarcinoma. The CDR3 spells CASSFFAGGAYEQYF. The CDR3 DNA reads as TGTGCCAGCAGCTTCTTCGCAGGGGGCGCCTACGAGCAGTACTTC.